This T cell receptor beta chain was obtained from a study of T cell responses to AZD1222 COVID-19 vaccine. TCRdb's copy holds only in-frame clones and misses some; the assay was immunoSEQ multiplex PCR. The sample consists of about 110,000 clones, roughly 84% of them appearing once. This CDR3 is built from 16 residues. Trimming cost V 5 bases and J 0 bases; bases outside gene matches: 9. Germline V CDR1 and CDR2: MNHEY, SVGEGT. The receptor was isolated from an adult in good health. The sequencing here drew on peripheral blood, taken on day 0 of AZD1222 vaccination. The V gene is TRBV6-2 or TRBV6-3, the J gene TRBJ2-7, with 8 bases fitting TRBD1. CDR3 in DNA: TGTGCCAGCAGTAGATCTTGGACAGGGAGCTCCTACGAGCAGTACTTC. Its translation: CASSRSWTGSSYEQYF.